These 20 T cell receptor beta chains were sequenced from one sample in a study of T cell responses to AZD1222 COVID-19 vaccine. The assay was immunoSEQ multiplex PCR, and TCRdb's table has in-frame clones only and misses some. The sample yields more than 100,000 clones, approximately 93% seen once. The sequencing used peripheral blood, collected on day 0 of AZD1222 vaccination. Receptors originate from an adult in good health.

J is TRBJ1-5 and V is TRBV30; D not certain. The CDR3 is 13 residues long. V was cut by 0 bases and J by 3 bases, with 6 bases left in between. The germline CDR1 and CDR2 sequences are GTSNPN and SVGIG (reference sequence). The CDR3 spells CAWSVANNQPQHF. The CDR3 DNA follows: TGTGCCTGGAGTGTCGCCAACAATCAGCCCCAGCATTTT.

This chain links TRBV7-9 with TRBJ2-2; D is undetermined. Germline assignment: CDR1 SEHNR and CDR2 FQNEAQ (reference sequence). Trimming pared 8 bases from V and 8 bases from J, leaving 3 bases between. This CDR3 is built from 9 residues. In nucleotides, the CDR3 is TGTGCCAGCGGGGGGGAGCTGTTTTTT. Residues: CASGGELFF.

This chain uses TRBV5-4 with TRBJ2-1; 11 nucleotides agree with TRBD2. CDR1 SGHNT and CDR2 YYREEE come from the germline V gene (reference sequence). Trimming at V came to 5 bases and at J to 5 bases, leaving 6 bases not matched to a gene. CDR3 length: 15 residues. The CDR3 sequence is CASRPGLADHNEQFF. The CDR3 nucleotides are TGTGCCAGCAGACCGGGACTAGCGGACCACAATGAGCAGTTCTTC.

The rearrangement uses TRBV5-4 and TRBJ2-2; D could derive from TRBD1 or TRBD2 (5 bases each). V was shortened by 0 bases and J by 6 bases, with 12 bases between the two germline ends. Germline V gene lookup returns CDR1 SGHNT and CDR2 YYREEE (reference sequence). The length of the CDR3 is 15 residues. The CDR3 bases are TGTGCCAGCAGCTTGGGGTTGGTGGGGGCCGGGGAGCTGTTTTTT. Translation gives CASSLGLVGAGELFF.

The CDR3 here is CASSPGLAGPDEQFF. The CDR3 bases are TGTGCCAGCAGCCCGGGACTAGCGGGACCCGATGAGCAGTTCTTC. The J gene is TRBJ2-1, the V gene TRBV27; 13 nucleotides align to TRBD2. This CDR3 is 15 amino acids long. The junction had 7 bases not matched to a gene; V was cut back by 6 bases and J by 8 bases. Germline V CDR1 and CDR2: MNHEY, SMNVEV (reference sequence).

Written as DNA, the CDR3 is TGTGCCAGCAGAGAGTGGCTGGGTCAGCCCCAGCATTTT. Amino acids: CASREWLGQPQHF. The chain employs TRBV7-2 and TRBJ1-5; D gene unclear. V was trimmed by 6 bases and J by 6 bases, leaving 12 bases between them. CDR1 SGHTA and CDR2 FQGNSA come from the germline V gene. CDR3 length equals 13 residues.

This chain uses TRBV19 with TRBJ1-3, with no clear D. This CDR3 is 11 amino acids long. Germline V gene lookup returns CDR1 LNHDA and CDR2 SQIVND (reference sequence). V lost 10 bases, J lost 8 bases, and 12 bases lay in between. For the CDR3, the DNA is TGTGCCACCACAAGGGCAGACACCATATATTTT. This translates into CATTRADTIYF.

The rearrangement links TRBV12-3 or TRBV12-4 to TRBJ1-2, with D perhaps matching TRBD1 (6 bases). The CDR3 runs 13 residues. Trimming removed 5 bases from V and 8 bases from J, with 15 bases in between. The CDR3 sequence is CASSINRVNGYTF. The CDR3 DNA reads TGTGCCAGCAGTATAAACAGGGTCAACGGCTACACCTTC.

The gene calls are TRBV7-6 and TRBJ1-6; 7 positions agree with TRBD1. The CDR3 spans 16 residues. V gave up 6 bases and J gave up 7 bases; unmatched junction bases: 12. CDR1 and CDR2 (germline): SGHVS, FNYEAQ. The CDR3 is CASSLRQGGKNSPLHF. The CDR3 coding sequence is TGTGCCAGCAGTCTACGGCAGGGGGGTAAGAATTCACCCCTCCACTTT.

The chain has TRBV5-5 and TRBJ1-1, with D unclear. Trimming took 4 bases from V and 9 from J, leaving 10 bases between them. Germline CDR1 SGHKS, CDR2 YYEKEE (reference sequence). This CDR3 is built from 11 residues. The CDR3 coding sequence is TGTGCCAGCAGCGTAGAAAATCAAGCTTTCTTT. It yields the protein CASSVENQAFF.

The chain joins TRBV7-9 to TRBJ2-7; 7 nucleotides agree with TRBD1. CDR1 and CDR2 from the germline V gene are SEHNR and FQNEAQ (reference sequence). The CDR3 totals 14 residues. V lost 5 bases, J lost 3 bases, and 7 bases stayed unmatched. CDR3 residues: CASSADNRGYEQYF. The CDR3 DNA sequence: TGTGCCAGCAGCGCTGACAACAGGGGCTACGAGCAGTACTTC. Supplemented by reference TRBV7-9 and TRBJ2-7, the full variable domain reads DTGVSQNPRHKITKRGQNVTFRCDPISEHNRLYWYRQTLGQGPEFLTYFQNEAQLEKSRLLSDRFSAERPKGSFSTLEIQRTEQGDSAMYLCASSADNRGYEQYFGPGTRLTVT.

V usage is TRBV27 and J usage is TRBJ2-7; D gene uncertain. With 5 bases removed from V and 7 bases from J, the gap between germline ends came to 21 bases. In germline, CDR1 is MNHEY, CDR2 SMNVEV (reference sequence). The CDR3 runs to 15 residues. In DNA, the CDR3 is TGTGCCAGCAGTCTCCACCCCGCGGTGCCTAGGGAGCAGTACTTC. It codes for CASSLHPAVPREQYF.

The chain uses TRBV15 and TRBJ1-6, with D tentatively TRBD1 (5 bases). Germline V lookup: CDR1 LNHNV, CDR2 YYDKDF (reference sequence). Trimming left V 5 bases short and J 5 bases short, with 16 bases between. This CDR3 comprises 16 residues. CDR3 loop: CATSADRTVNNSPLHF. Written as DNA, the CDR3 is TGTGCCACCAGCGCCGACAGAACCGTCAATAATTCACCCCTCCACTTT.

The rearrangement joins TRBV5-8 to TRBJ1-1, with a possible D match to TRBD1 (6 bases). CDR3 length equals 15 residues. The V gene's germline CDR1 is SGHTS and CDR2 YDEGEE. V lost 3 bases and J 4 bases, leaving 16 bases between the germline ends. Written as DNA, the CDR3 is TGTGCCAGCAGCTGGGGGCCTGCAGGGCTCACTGAAGCTTTCTTT. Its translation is CASSWGPAGLTEAFF.

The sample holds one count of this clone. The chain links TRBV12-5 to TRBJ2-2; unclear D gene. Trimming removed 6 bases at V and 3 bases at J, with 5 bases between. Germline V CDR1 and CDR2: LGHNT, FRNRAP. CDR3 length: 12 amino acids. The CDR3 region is CASGPDTGELFF. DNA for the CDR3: TGTGCTAGTGGCCCGGACACCGGGGAGCTGTTTTTT.

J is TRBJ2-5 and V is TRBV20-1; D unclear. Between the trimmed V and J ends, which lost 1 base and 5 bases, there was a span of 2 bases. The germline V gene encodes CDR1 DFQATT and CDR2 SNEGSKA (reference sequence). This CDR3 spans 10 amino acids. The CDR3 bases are TGCAGTGCTAGAGGGGAGACCCAGTACTTC. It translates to CSARGETQYF.

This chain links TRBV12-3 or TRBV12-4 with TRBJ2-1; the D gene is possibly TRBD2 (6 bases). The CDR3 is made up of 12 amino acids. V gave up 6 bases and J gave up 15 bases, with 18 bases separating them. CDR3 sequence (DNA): TGTGCCAGCAGCCAAACCTCGGGACTTCTGTTCTTC. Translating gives CASSQTSGLLFF.

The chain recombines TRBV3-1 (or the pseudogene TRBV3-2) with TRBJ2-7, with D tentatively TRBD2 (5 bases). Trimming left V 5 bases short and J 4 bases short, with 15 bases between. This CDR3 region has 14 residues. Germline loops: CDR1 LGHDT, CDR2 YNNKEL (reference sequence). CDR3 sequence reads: CASSAGFGWYEQYF. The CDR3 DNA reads TGTGCCAGCAGCGCGGGCTTTGGTTGGTACGAGCAGTACTTC.

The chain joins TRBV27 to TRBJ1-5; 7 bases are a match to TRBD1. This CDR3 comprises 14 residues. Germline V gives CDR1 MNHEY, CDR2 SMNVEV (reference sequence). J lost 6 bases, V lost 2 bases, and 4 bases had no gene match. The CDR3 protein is CASSLIGGGQPQHF. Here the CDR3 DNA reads TGTGCCAGCAGTTTAATAGGGGGCGGTCAGCCCCAGCATTTT.

CDR3 sequence (DNA): TGTGCCAGTAATACCCGGGACAGGAGCAATCAGCCCCAGCATTTT. Encoded protein: CASNTRDRSNQPQHF. V and J are TRBV19 and TRBJ1-5; 8 nucleotides agree with TRBD1. V shed 7 bases and J 1 base; nucleotides not matched to a gene: 6. Looked up from germline, CDR1 is LNHDA and CDR2 is SQIVND (reference sequence). The CDR3 consists of 15 residues. The variable domain in full, completed from reference TRBV19 and TRBJ1-5, reads DGGITQSPKYLFRKEGQNVTLSCEQNLNHDAMYWYRQDPGQGLRLIYYSQIVNDFQKGDIAEGYSVSREKKESFPLTVTSAQKNPTAFYLCASNTRDRSNQPQHFGDGTRLSIL.